Listed here are 11 T cell receptor beta chains from one sample, sequenced in a study of T cells after yellow fever vaccination. One entry per CDR3 protein, called by TCRdb with MiXCR from the 5' RACE reads. The sample lists around 600,000 distinct CDR3 sequences, approximately 13% occurring once. The sample here was PBMCs, taken on the day of the yellow fever booster vaccination. The receptors derive from a man in his thirties or forties who received the YFV17D yellow fever vaccine.

The chain couples TRBV6-1 to TRBJ1-1; 11 nucleotides align to TRBD1. CDR1 is MNHNS, CDR2 SASEGT, per germline. The CDR3 contains 15 residues. After removal of 5 bases from V and 5 bases from J, the junction contained 7 bases not matched to a gene. The CDR3 here is CASSPGQGAETEAFF. The DNA of the CDR3 is TGTGCCAGCAGTCCCGGACAGGGGGCTGAGACTGAAGCTTTCTTT.

The chain links TRBV24-1 to TRBJ2-5; TRBD2 agrees at 9 bases. Germline-derived CDR1 and CDR2 are KGHDR and SFDVKD. The V and J ends lost 0 bases and 4 bases, in that order; junction bases with no gene match: 11. This CDR3 is 18 amino acids long. CDR3 DNA sequence: TGTGCCACCAGTGATTTGCTGAGGGCGGGAGGGCCCGGAGAGACCCAGTACTTC. Amino acids: CATSDLLRAGGPGETQYF.

V and J are TRBV19 and TRBJ2-1; D is possibly TRBD1 (6 bases). The CDR3 contains 14 residues. Germline V gene lookup returns CDR1 LNHDA and CDR2 SQIVND (reference sequence). V was cut by 4 bases and J by 4 bases, with 11 bases left in between. The DNA for the CDR3 is TGTGCCAGTAGTAATGGACAGCCTTACAATGAGCAGTTCTTC. Amino acid sequence: CASSNGQPYNEQFF.

The chain is built from TRBV20-1 and TRBJ2-5; 12 nucleotides line up with TRBD1. Germline V CDR1 and CDR2: DFQATT, SNEGSKA (reference sequence). Trimming at V came to 7 bases and at J to 3 bases, leaving 3 bases not matched to a gene. The CDR3 is 13 residues long. CDR3 residues: CSVGQGAEETQYF. Written as DNA, the CDR3 is TGCAGTGTGGGACAGGGGGCTGAAGAGACCCAGTACTTC.

The V call is TRBV6-5, the J call TRBJ2-2; 8 bases are a match to TRBD1. The CDR3 sequence is 14 residues long. V lost 4 bases to trimming and J lost 3 bases; unmatched junction nucleotides: 1. Per the germline V gene, CDR1 is MNHEY and CDR2 is SVGAGI. CDR3 DNA sequence: TGTGCCAGCAGTTTACAGGGGGACACCGGGGAGCTGTTTTTT. Amino acid sequence: CASSLQGDTGELFF.

This clonotype was found a few times. The CDR3 region is CASSQEVGQETQYF. CDR3 coding DNA: TGTGCCAGCAGCCAAGAAGTGGGCCAAGAGACCCAGTACTTC. This rearrangement joins TRBV3-1 to TRBJ2-5; no definite D call. With 0 bases removed from V and 1 base from J, the gap between germline ends came to 6 bases. This CDR3 spans 14 amino acids. Germline CDR1 reads LGHDT; CDR2 reads YNNKEL (reference sequence).

This clonotype was detected many times. The chain uses TRBV25-1 and TRBJ2-3, with 13 nucleotides matching TRBD2. The V and J ends lost 10 bases and 6 bases, in that order; junction bases with no gene match: 10. The CDR3 totals 15 residues. CDR1 is MGHDK and CDR2 is SYGVNS in the germline V gene. The CDR3 loop is CATSALAGGPDTQYF. The CDR3 region has the DNA TGTGCCACCTCAGCACTAGCGGGAGGGCCGGATACGCAGTATTTT.

This chain uses TRBV29-1 with TRBJ2-3; D remains unclear. Looked up from germline, CDR1 is SQVTM and CDR2 is ANQGSEA. Trimming cost V 4 bases and J 0 bases, with 11 bases left between them. The CDR3 has 14 amino acids. CDR3 amino acids: CSVAPGLSTDTQYF. The CDR3 DNA reads TGCAGCGTTGCTCCTGGGCTTAGCACAGATACGCAGTATTTT.

The chain uses TRBV15 and TRBJ2-4; no clear D gene. Trimming shortened V by 4 bases and J by 5 bases, and 9 bases separated the two germline ends. The CDR3 is 13 amino acids. Per germline, CDR1 LNHNV and CDR2 YYDKDF (reference sequence). The CDR3 loop is CATSNNGENIQYF. CDR3 nucleotide sequence: TGTGCCACCAGCAATAATGGCGAAAACATTCAGTACTTC. Based on the CDR3 plus reference TRBV15 and TRBJ2-4, the full variable domain is DAMVIQNPRYQVTQFGKPVTLSCSQTLNHNVMYWYQQKSSQAPKLLFHYYDKDFNNEADTPDNFQSRRPNTSFCFLDIRSPGLGDTAMYLCATSNNGENIQYFGAGTRLSVL.

This clonotype occurred a few times. The CDR3 nucleotides read TGTGCCAGCAGCTTATTTAGCTCTACAGATACGCAGTATTTT. Residues: CASSLFSSTDTQYF. The V call is TRBV7-2, the J call TRBJ2-3; D remains unclear. Germline V gene lookup returns CDR1 SGHTA and CDR2 FQGNSA. This CDR3 spans 14 amino acids. V was clipped by 2 bases and J by 3 bases, with 9 bases between them.

The rearrangement joins TRBV7-9 to TRBJ2-3; D is tentatively TRBD1 or TRBD2 (5 bases each). Deletions cut 3 bases from V and 10 bases from J, with 11 bases between. The V gene's germline CDR1 is SEHNR and CDR2 FQNEAQ (reference sequence). The CDR3 runs 12 residues. The CDR3 DNA sequence: TGTGCCAGCAGCTTCCCCGGGACGCCGCAGTATTTT. Amino acids: CASSFPGTPQYF.